Sequencing of this TCR beta chain was carried out in a study of post-analysis software for immune sequencing data. Whole-study context: Relapsing-remitting, secondary progressive and progressive-relapsing forms of multiple sclerosis all featured among disease courses.

The germline gives CDR1 DFQATT, CDR2 SNEGSKA (reference sequence). With 3 bases clipped from V and 11 bases from J, the junction kept 9 bases outside the gene matches. The CDR3 covers 14 residues. With regard to this clonotype: Its antigen remains unidentified.

Findings and caveats of the study: Samples prepared in the same batch strongly co-clustered by F measure. Four or five TRBV segments were significantly more frequent in patients than in controls. TRBV5-6, TRBV5-1 and TRBV20-1 were among these segments.

Unique-molecular-identifier-tagged TCR beta cDNA libraries were used. Input populations of 1 to 10 million T cells gave rise to approximately 500,000 cDNA molecules. TCRdb re-derived calls from the PCR reads in MiXCR, one entry per CDR3 protein. The sample holds 650,000 to 900,000 distinct CDR3 sequences, around 46% seen once. The sequenced sample was blood. The TCR originated in a girl aged 5 to 17 with multiple sclerosis. The rearrangement uses TRBV20-1 and TRBJ2-1; TRBD1 agrees at 11 bases. Here the CDR3 reads CSARGGTGGQKQFF. CDR3 nucleotides: TGCAGTGCTAGGGGCGGGACAGGGGGGCAAAAGCAGTTCTTC.